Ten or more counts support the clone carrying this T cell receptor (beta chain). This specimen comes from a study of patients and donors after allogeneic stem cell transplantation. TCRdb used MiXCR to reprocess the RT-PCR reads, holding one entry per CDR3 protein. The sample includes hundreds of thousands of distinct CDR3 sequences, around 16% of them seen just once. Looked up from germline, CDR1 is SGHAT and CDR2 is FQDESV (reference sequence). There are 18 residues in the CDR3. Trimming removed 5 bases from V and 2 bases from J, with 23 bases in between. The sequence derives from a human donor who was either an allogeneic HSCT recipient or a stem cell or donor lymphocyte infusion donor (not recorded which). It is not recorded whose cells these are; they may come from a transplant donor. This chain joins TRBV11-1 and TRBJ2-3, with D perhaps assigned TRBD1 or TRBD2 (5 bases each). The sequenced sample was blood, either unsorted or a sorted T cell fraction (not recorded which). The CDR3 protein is CASSHARGQGRVTDTQYF. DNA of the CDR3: TGTGCCAGCAGCCACGCTCGAGGGCAGGGTAGGGTCACAGATACGCAGTATTTT.